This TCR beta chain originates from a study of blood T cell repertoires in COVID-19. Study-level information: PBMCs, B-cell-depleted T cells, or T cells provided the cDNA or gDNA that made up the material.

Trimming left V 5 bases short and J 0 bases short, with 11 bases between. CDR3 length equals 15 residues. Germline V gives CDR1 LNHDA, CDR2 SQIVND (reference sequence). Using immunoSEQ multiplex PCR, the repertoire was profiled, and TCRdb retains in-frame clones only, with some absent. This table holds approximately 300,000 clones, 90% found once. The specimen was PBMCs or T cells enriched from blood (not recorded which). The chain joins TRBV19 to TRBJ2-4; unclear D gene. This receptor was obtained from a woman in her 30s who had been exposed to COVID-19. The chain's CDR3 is CASSPPSLAKNIQYF. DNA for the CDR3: TGTGCCAGTAGTCCTCCCAGTCTAGCCAAAAACATTCAGTACTTC.